This T cell receptor beta chain emerged from a study of identical twins. Template switching added a universal primer site, and cDNA bore unique molecular identifiers. MiXCR, applied by TCRdb to the 5' RACE reads, yields one record per CDR3 protein. Here the sample spans fewer than 350,000 distinct CDR3 sequences, under 9.5% being singletons. Healthy Caucasians were all of the donors. This clonotype was counted ten times or more. The trim removed 1 base at V and 13 bases at J, leaving 9 bases unmatched. The V gene's germline CDR1 is LGHDT and CDR2 YNNKEL (reference sequence). The CDR3 is 15 amino acids. These same records also appear under a second study, on yellow fever vaccine responses in identical twins. That publication notes: Twins reportedly had a vaccine T cell response that seemed partly convergent, partly personalized.

The material sequenced was memory (CD45RO+) T cells sorted from blood. The receptor was isolated from a woman under 30 in good health. This chain uses TRBV3-1 with TRBJ2-1; 11 nucleotides line up with TRBD2. CDR3 in DNA: TGTGCCAGCAGCCAAGGTCTTAGCGGGGGGGCTCTCCAGTTCTTC. Its translation: CASSQGLSGGALQFF.